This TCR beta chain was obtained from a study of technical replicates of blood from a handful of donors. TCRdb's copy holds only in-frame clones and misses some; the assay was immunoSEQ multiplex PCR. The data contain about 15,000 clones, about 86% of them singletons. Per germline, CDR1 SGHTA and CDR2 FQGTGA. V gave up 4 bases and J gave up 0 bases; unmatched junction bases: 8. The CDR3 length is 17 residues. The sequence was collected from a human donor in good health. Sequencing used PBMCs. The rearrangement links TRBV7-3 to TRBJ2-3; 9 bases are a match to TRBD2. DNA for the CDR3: TGTGCCAGCAGCTCAGGCCCTAGCGGGGTTAGCACAGATACGCAGTATTTT. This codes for CASSSGPSGVSTDTQYF. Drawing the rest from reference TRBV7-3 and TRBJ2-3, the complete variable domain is GAGVSQTPSNKVTEKGKYVELRCDPISGHTALYWYRQSLGQGPEFLIYFQGTGAADDSGLPNDRFFAVRPEGSVSTLKIQRTERGDSAVYLCASSSGPSGVSTDTQYFGPGTRLTVL.